This is a list of T cell receptor beta chains from one sample in a study of blood T cell repertoires in COVID-19. TCRdb's copy holds only in-frame clones and misses some; the assay was immunoSEQ multiplex PCR. The table lists fewer than 150,000 clones, 65% to 80% of them singletons, with under 1% in the top ten. The sequencing sample was made of peripheral blood. The origin of the receptors is a human donor with acute or convalescent COVID-19. The donor label of this sample is uncertain. Both conserved end residues are part of each CDR3. The D gene is left open where the match is weak. Not every row has a clone size; where given, it reads once, few, many or a size class.

cdr3_nt	cdr3_aa	v_call	j_call	clone_size	d_call
TGTGCCAGCAGCTTAGGTATAACTGGGGCCAACGTCCTGACTTTC	CASSLGITGANVLTF	TRBV7-2	TRBJ2-6	.	.
TGTGCCAGCAGCCCCGGAGGCTCGAACACTGAAGCTTTCTTT	CASSPGGSNTEAFF	TRBV7-3	TRBJ1-1	.	.
TGTGCCAGCAGCCCTCGACTAGCGACGGCAGATACGCAGTATTTT	CASSPRLATADTQYF	TRBV7-9	TRBJ2-3	once	TRBD2
TGTGCCAGCAGTTCCCCGACAGGGTCTGAAGCTTTCTTT	CASSSPTGSEAFF	TRBV6-6	TRBJ1-1	.	TRBD1
TGTGCCAGCAGATGGGGACAGGGAGGCTCACCCCTCCACTTT	CASRWGQGGSPLHF	TRBV6-5	TRBJ1-6	.	TRBD1
TGTGCCAGCAGTTTATATGGCAGTTCCTACGAGCAGTACTTC	CASSLYGSSYEQYF	TRBV28	TRBJ2-7	.	.
TGTGCCACCAGTGATTCGGGGTATGGCTACACCTTC	CATSDSGYGYTF	TRBV24-1	TRBJ1-2	.	.
TGTGCCAGCACCCCAGGGGGTGGGGAGCTGTTTTTT	CASTPGGGELFF	TRBV28	TRBJ2-2	.	TRBD1
TGTGCCAGCAGCTTCGTGGGACAGAAGACTGAAGCTTTCTTT	CASSFVGQKTEAFF	TRBV7-9	TRBJ1-1	many	TRBD1
TGCGCCAGCAGCTTGGGTCAGTTGGGGACAGTTAATTCACCCCTCCACTTT	CASSLGQLGTVNSPLHF	TRBV5-1	TRBJ1-6	.	TRBD1
TGCGCCAGCAGGGCCAGCTCCTACAATGAGCAGTTCTTC	CASRASSYNEQFF	TRBV10-2	TRBJ2-1	.	.
TGTGCCAGCAGCCCATACAGGGGGCCCGCTCAAGAGACCCAGTACTTC	CASSPYRGPAQETQYF	TRBV3-1/TRBV3-2	TRBJ2-5	.	TRBD1
TGTGCCAGCAGTGAAGCCACAGGGGTCAGCAATCAGCCCCAGCATTTT	CASSEATGVSNQPQHF	TRBV6-1	TRBJ1-5	few	TRBD1
TGTGCCAGCAGCCCACAGGGCGGCAGGGCCACCGGGGAGCTGTTTTTT	CASSPQGGRATGELFF	TRBV11-2	TRBJ2-2	many	.
TGTGCCAGCAGTTCAACCGGGACAGGGGGCTACGAGCAGTACTTC	CASSSTGTGGYEQYF	TRBV27	TRBJ2-7	.	TRBD1
TGTGCCAGTAGTATTCCTAGCGAAAGCACAGATACGCAGTATTTT	CASSIPSESTDTQYF	TRBV19	TRBJ2-3	.	.
TGTGCCATCAGTGCAACAGGGGCGGCTACTAATGAAAAACTGTTTTTT	CAISATGAATNEKLFF	TRBV10-3	TRBJ1-4	.	TRBD1
TGTGCCAGCAGCTTAGTACAGACCTATGGCTACACCTTC	CASSLVQTYGYTF	TRBV7-9	TRBJ1-2	few	.
TGTGCCAGCAGTTTAACAGGGGTTGCTAATGAAAAACTGTTTTTT	CASSLTGVANEKLFF	TRBV28	TRBJ1-4	.	TRBD1
TGTGCCAGCAGTAGACAGGGAACTGAAGCTTTCTTT	CASSRQGTEAFF	TRBV6-5	TRBJ1-1	once	TRBD1
TGTGCTAGTGGTTTGGGACAGGGGGGAACTGAAGCTTTCTTT	CASGLGQGGTEAFF	TRBV12-5	TRBJ1-1	.	TRBD1
TGTGCCAGCAGCCTCGCAGGGGGCGGTCAGCCCCAGCATTTT	CASSLAGGGQPQHF	TRBV6-5	TRBJ1-5	.	TRBD1
TGCGCCAGCAGCTCCACGGGGCGGGGGGGCCCTGGGGCCAACGTCCTGACTTTC	CASSSTGRGGPGANVLTF	TRBV5-1	TRBJ2-6	once	TRBD2
TGCAGTGCTAGTAGGGAGAGGACTGAAGCTTTCTTT	CSASRERTEAFF	TRBV20-1	TRBJ1-1	.	.
TGCAGTGCCAACAGTGGGAGTGGCTACACCTTC	CSANSGSGYTF	TRBV20-1	TRBJ1-2	.	.
TGTGCCAGCAGCCGCGGGACAGGGGCCGGCTACACCTTC	CASSRGTGAGYTF	TRBV3-1/TRBV3-2	TRBJ1-2	.	TRBD1
TGTGCCAGCAGCTCCAACGGAGGAGCAGGGGGCACAGATACGCAGTATTTT	CASSSNGGAGGTDTQYF	TRBV7-9	TRBJ2-3	.	.
TGTGCCTGGAAGATAGGGGGGACAGAGGTTACAGATACGCAGTATTTT	CAWKIGGTEVTDTQYF	TRBV30	TRBJ2-3	.	.
TGTGCCAGCTCTCGGACAGGGCCTAACACAGATACGCAGTATTTT	CASSRTGPNTDTQYF	TRBV18	TRBJ2-3	.	TRBD1
TGTGCCAGCTCATCAGGCCTGGGAGGAAGGGATCAGCCCCAGCATTTT	CASSSGLGGRDQPQHF	TRBV18	TRBJ1-5	.	.
TGTGCCAGCAGCTCTCAGGGGGCGAGCTACACCTTC	CASSSQGASYTF	TRBV7-9	TRBJ1-2	.	TRBD1
TGTGCCAGCAGCTTAAACACAGGTTCGGGAAACACCATATATTTT	CASSLNTGSGNTIYF	TRBV7-6	TRBJ1-3	.	.
TGTGCCAGCAGTTTAGGGACTAGCGGCCCAGATACGCAGTATTTT	CASSLGTSGPDTQYF	TRBV28	TRBJ2-3	.	TRBD2
TGTGCCACCAGGGGCGCAGGGGAAGAGACCCAGTACTTC	CATRGAGEETQYF	TRBV24-1	TRBJ2-5	once	.
TGTGCCAGCAGCACACCGTGGTCTAACTATGGCTACACCTTC	CASSTPWSNYGYTF	TRBV5-6	TRBJ1-2	few	.
TGTGCCAGCAGCCAAGGACTGCTCTATGGCTACACCTTC	CASSQGLLYGYTF	TRBV3-1/TRBV3-2	TRBJ1-2	.	.
TGTGCCAGCAGCCATTCCGGGACTAGCAGGGAGACCCAGTACTTC	CASSHSGTSRETQYF	TRBV3-1/TRBV3-2	TRBJ2-5	.	TRBD2
TGTGCCAGCAGCTTGCGACTAGCGGGGATGGACAATGAGCAGTTCTTC	CASSLRLAGMDNEQFF	TRBV11-2	TRBJ2-1	.	TRBD2
TGTGCCAGCAGTTCTGGGGGCAACTATGAAAAACTGTTTTTT	CASSSGGNYEKLFF	TRBV6-5	TRBJ1-4	.	.